These 26 T cell receptor beta chains share one sample of origin, sequenced in a study of human T cells and chemical hapten exposure (dated by TCRdb to 2020 to 2023). This sample's time point label indicates: patch test 3, about 24 weeks after DPC sensitization. Explained via the paper, the treatment or condition label denotes: therapeutic diphenylcyclopropenone sensitization with weekly scalp DPC. The library was obtained by RACE. The sequencing machine was a NextSeq 500. TCRdb trimmed the raw reads at Q25, called clones with MiXCR and kept productive beta chains. For every CDR3 protein sequence, its rows merge into one entry that carries the most common genes and DNA. The sample contains over 75,000 distinct CDR3 sequences, approximately 10% of them found a single time. Together, the top ten hold around 1% of the sample. Sequencing used whole blood, obtained in connection with sensitization to the hapten diphenylcyclopropenone (DPC). These receptors all stem from a woman aged 25 to 45 with alopecia areata. Some clones in this sample may be carry-over from other donors' samples.

This clonotype came up a few times. The V call is TRBV6-1, the J call TRBJ2-3, with D perhaps given as TRBD1 or TRBD2 (5 bases each). Looked up from germline, CDR1 is MNHNS and CDR2 is SASEGT. V gave up 8 bases and J gave up 2 bases, with 11 bases separating them. This CDR3 has 13 residues. The CDR3 region has the DNA TGTGCCAGCGGGGACGGACCCACAGATACGCAGTATTTT. Encoded protein: CASGDGPTDTQYF.

In its sample, this clonotype was seen many times. The chain joins TRBV4-2 to TRBJ1-1, with no clear D. Germline CDR1 is LGHNA and CDR2 is YNFKEQ. The length of the CDR3 is 13 residues. Between the trimmed V and J ends, which lost 3 bases and 0 bases, there was a span of 5 bases. In nucleotides, the CDR3 is TGTGCCAGCAGCCACTTTATGAACACTGAAGCTTTCTTT. It translates to CASSHFMNTEAFF.

The gene calls are TRBV5-6 and TRBJ2-3; 9 positions agree with TRBD2. The junction had 6 bases not matched to a gene; V was cut back by 4 bases and J by 9 bases. From germline, CDR1 is SGHDT and CDR2 YYEEEE. CDR3 size: 13 residues. CDR3 sequence reads: CASSRRLAETQYF. The CDR3 DNA reads as TGTGCCAGCAGCCGCCGACTAGCGGAAACGCAGTATTTT.

This clonotype showed up many times. The chain couples TRBV3-1 to TRBJ1-1, with D possibly TRBD1 on 5 matching bases. V shed 1 base and J shed 5 bases, with 17 bases lying between them. The germline V gene encodes CDR1 LGHDT and CDR2 YNNKEL (reference sequence). The CDR3 is 16 residues long. The CDR3 here is CASSQVSGGVGTEAFF. For the CDR3, the DNA is TGTGCCAGCAGCCAAGTCTCCGGGGGTGTAGGGACTGAAGCTTTCTTT.

The V and J genes are TRBV5-1 and TRBJ2-3; D may be TRBD2 (5 bases). Germline CDR1 and CDR2: SGHRS and YFSETQ. The CDR3 extends over 14 amino acids. Trimming left V 2 bases short and J 5 bases short, with 12 bases between. This chain's CDR3 is CASSLRTVLDTQYF. The CDR3 DNA is TGCGCCAGCAGCTTAAGGACTGTTCTAGATACGCAGTATTTT.

This clonotype was counted at least ten times. The chain couples TRBV5-1 to TRBJ2-5, with TRBD1 matching 9 bases. With 1 base clipped from V and 4 bases from J, the junction kept 8 bases outside the gene matches. The germline gives CDR1 SGHRS, CDR2 YFSETQ. The CDR3 contains 16 residues. The chain's CDR3 is CASSLRGQGGLETQYF. The CDR3 DNA sequence: TGCGCCAGCAGCTTGAGGGGACAGGGCGGTTTAGAGACCCAGTACTTC. Full variable domain (remainder filled in from reference TRBV5-1 and TRBJ2-5): KAGVTQTPRYLIKTRGQQVTLSCSPISGHRSVSWYQQTPGQGLQFLFEYFSETQRNKGNFPGRFSGRQFSNSRSEMNVSTLELGDSALYLCASSLRGQGGLETQYFGPGTRLLVL.

The V gene is TRBV12-3 or TRBV12-4, the J gene TRBJ2-7; D is possibly TRBD1 (8 bases). This CDR3 region has 14 residues. The V end was cut by 7 bases, the J end by 3 bases, with 16 bases between. The CDR3, as DNA: TGTGCCAGCAATGACAGGGGACTAAACTACGAGCAGTACTTC. Its protein product is CASNDRGLNYEQYF.

This clonotype was detected a few times. At one end the junction does not follow the germline gene, possibly because of a read error. The gene calls are TRBV7-6 and TRBJ2-3; no clear D gene. Germline CDR1 reads SGHVS; CDR2 reads FNYEAQ. The CDR3 runs 12 residues. In DNA, the CDR3 is TGTGCCAGCAGCAAAGGTCTAGATACTCAGTATTTT. Protein: CASSKGLDTQYF.

This clonotype was observed many times. In DNA, the CDR3 is TGTGCCAGCAGCCCCTCCGCCCAAGTGAACACTGAAGCTTTCTTT. Its translation: CASSPSAQVNTEAFF. The genes are TRBV7-2 and TRBJ1-1; unclear D gene. Germline CDR1 SGHTA, CDR2 FQGNSA. There are 15 residues in the CDR3. The germline V and J ends were trimmed by 5 bases and 0 bases, with 13 bases remaining between them.

The V and J genes are TRBV7-9 and TRBJ1-2; the match to TRBD1 covers 9 bases. After removal of 8 bases from V and 8 bases from J, the junction contained 9 bases not matched to a gene. The CDR3 consists of 13 residues. CDR1 is SEHNR, CDR2 FQNEAQ, per germline (reference sequence). CDR3 in DNA: TGTGCCAGCCACCGAACAGGGGGCGTGGGCTACACCTTC. This gives the protein CASHRTGGVGYTF. Full variable domain (outside the CDR3, taken from reference TRBV7-9 and TRBJ1-2): DTGVSQNPRHKITKRGQNVTFRCDPISEHNRLYWYRQTLGQGPEFLTYFQNEAQLEKSRLLSDRFSAERPKGSFSTLEIQRTEQGDSAMYLCASHRTGGVGYTFGSGTRLTVV.

The gene calls are TRBV9 and TRBJ2-3; D might be TRBD1 (5 bases). The CDR3 loop spans 15 amino acids. Germline loops: CDR1 SGDLS, CDR2 YYNGEE. V was clipped by 0 bases and J by 0 bases, with 8 bases between them. The CDR3 region has the DNA TGTGCCAGCAGCGTAGGTAGGGGAAGCACAGATACGCAGTATTTT. As protein: CASSVGRGSTDTQYF.

In its sample, this clonotype was seen many times. The chain is built from TRBV4-1 and TRBJ1-2; TRBD1 is a possible D gene (5 bases). V lost 4 bases, J lost 0 bases, and 12 bases lay in between. The CDR3 spans 15 residues. The germline gives CDR1 MGHRA, CDR2 YSYEKL. The CDR3 loop is CASSLPREPNYGYTF. The CDR3 DNA follows: TGCGCCAGCAGCCTACCCAGGGAGCCTAACTATGGCTACACCTTC.

The rearrangement uses TRBV6-1 and TRBJ1-5; D is undetermined. V lost 0 bases, J lost 9 bases, and 9 bases lay in between. The CDR3 is made up of 13 amino acids. The germline V gene encodes CDR1 MNHNS and CDR2 SASEGT. For the CDR3, the DNA is TGTGCCAGCAGTGAAGCGGTCCTCATGCCCCAGCATTTT. The encoded protein is CASSEAVLMPQHF.

This sequence joins TRBV9 and TRBJ1-4; the D gene is possibly TRBD1 (5 bases). Trimming removed 4 bases from V and 0 bases from J, with 10 bases in between. The germline V gene encodes CDR1 SGDLS and CDR2 YYNGEE. CDR3 length: 15 amino acids. The CDR3 region has the DNA TGTGCCAGCAGCCAGACAGCTGCAACTAATGAAAAACTGTTTTTT. Its translation: CASSQTAATNEKLFF.

There are many counts of this clonotype. The chain is built from TRBV29-1 and TRBJ2-7, with a possible D match to TRBD1 (7 bases). This CDR3 comprises 13 residues. Germline lookup yields CDR1 SQVTM and CDR2 ANQGSEA. V lost 4 bases and J 6 bases, leaving 16 bases between the germline ends. The CDR3 coding sequence is TGCAGCGTTGTACAGGGGACTCTTACCGAGCAGTACTTC. Protein product: CSVVQGTLTEQYF.

This clonotype came up many times. V and J are TRBV12-3 or TRBV12-4 and TRBJ1-5; D is unclear. The CDR3 sequence is 14 residues long. The V gene lost 4 bases and the J gene lost 4 bases, with 11 bases spanning the gap. CDR3 region: CASSSRRSNQPQHF. For the CDR3, the DNA is TGTGCCAGCAGTTCGCGGAGATCAAATCAGCCCCAGCATTTT.

This clonotype was counted between two and nine times. The rearrangement uses TRBV12-3 or TRBV12-4 and TRBJ2-7, with D unclear. V was clipped by 1 base and J by 6 bases, with 13 bases between them. This CDR3 spans 14 amino acids. The CDR3: CASSLGRTWGEQYF. In nucleotides, the CDR3 is TGTGCCAGCAGTTTAGGGCGGACCTGGGGCGAGCAGTACTTC.

This clonotype was seen repeatedly, ten times or more. The genes are TRBV23-1 and TRBJ2-7; 11 bases align to TRBD2. TRBV23-1 is an open reading frame whose function is uncertain. V shed 8 bases and J 0 bases; nucleotides not matched to a gene: 15. CDR3 length: 18 amino acids. Written as DNA, the CDR3 is TGCGCCAGCCCGTTAAGACGGGGGACTAGCGGAACCTCCTACGAGCAGTACTTC. Translated, it gives CASPLRRGTSGTSYEQYF.

This clonotype occurred a few times. The V call is TRBV27, the J call TRBJ2-3, with 7 bases identical to TRBD2. Looked up from germline, CDR1 is MNHEY and CDR2 is SMNVEV (reference sequence). The CDR3 consists of 15 residues. The J segment lost 5 bases and the V segment lost 3 bases, leaving 8 bases of the junction unmatched. CDR3 region: CASSFSWTRKDTQYF. For the CDR3, the DNA is TGTGCCAGCAGTTTCTCGTGGACTAGAAAAGATACGCAGTATTTT.

This clonotype was seen a few times. V is TRBV30 and J is TRBJ1-1, with TRBD1 matching over 8 bases. The V gene's germline CDR1 is GTSNPN and CDR2 SVGIG (reference sequence). CDR3 length: 16 amino acids. V shed 4 bases, J shed 1 base, and the junction held 11 bases outside the gene matches. CDR3 residues: CAWNHPLGTGNTEAFF. In DNA, the CDR3 is TGTGCCTGGAACCATCCCCTCGGGACAGGGAACACTGAAGCTTTCTTT.

This chain joins TRBV25-1 and TRBJ2-1, with 7 bases fitting TRBD2. J gave up 8 bases and V 2 bases, and 6 bases lay outside the gene matches. The CDR3 length is 14 residues. The germline CDR1 and CDR2 sequences are MGHDK and SYGVNS. The CDR3 DNA sequence: TGTGCCAGCAGTGAAGGCGGGAGTATGCATGAGCAGTTCTTC. Protein: CASSEGGSMHEQFF.

This clonotype occurred many times. The chain uses TRBV21-1 and TRBJ1-5. TRBV21-1 is noted as a pseudogene. The length of the CDR3 is 11 residues. The chain's CDR3 is CASAGGQPQHF. DNA for the CDR3: TGTGCCAGCGCCGGCGGTCAGCCCCAGCATTTT.

This clonotype has a handful of counts. J is TRBJ2-2 and V is TRBV2; 11 nucleotides agree with TRBD2. This CDR3 has 18 amino acids. Germline CDR1 SNHLY, CDR2 FYNNEI. Trimming cost V 5 bases and J 0 bases; bases outside gene matches: 8. The CDR3 spells CASSQKLAGATNTGELFF. The DNA of the CDR3 is TGTGCCAGCAGTCAAAAACTAGCGGGGGCTACGAACACCGGGGAGCTGTTTTTT.

CDR3 in DNA: TGCAGTGCTAGTGAAGCGGGAGTTCAGCCCGGGGAGCTGTTTTTT. Translation: CSASEAGVQPGELFF. V and J are TRBV20-1 and TRBJ2-2; 8 bases align to TRBD2. Germline V CDR1 and CDR2: DFQATT, SNEGSKA (reference sequence). Trimming at V came to 3 bases and at J to 6 bases, leaving 9 bases not matched to a gene. This CDR3 has 15 amino acids.

The chain recombines TRBV6-2 or TRBV6-3 with TRBJ2-1; D unclear. The V and J ends lost 0 bases and 0 bases respectively, with 21 bases between them. The CDR3 is 20 amino acids. Germline CDR1 is MNHEY and CDR2 is SVGEGT. CDR3 bases: TGTGCCAGCAGTTACTCAAGGAACTACCACCAAACCTCCTCCTACAATGAGCAGTTCTTC. This encodes CASSYSRNYHQTSSYNEQFF.

This clonotype was seen repeatedly, ten times or more. V gene TRBV2 combines with J gene TRBJ2-1; 7 bases align to TRBD1. Germline V gene data show CDR1 as SNHLY and CDR2 as FYNNEI. CDR3 length equals 15 residues. V trimming: 2 bases; J trimming: 2 bases; junction bases outside the gene matches: 3. DNA for the CDR3: TGTGCCAGCAGTGAAAAGGGGGCCCCCTACAATGAGCAGTTCTTC. Protein product: CASSEKGAPYNEQFF.